This T cell receptor (beta chain) was captured in a study of T cells in women clearing cervical HPV infection (dated by TCRdb to the late 2010s). As for the study more broadly: Cases were 20 to 25 women with histologically confirmed HPV16-related CIN3 or worse, including a couple of invasive cancers. Blood from cases was collected at the visit where the lesion was first found, while blood from controls was collected once the infection could no longer be detected. Median age was roughly 35 years in cases versus roughly 37 in controls, and baseline characteristics did not differ significantly. Among cases, blood sampling came a median of approximately 150 days after lesion detection, with an interquartile range of roughly 80 to 220 days. The approximately 26 controls were women who cleared a single incident HPV16 infection within 12 months without developing precancer or cancer. As quality controls, five blinded duplicates were added to each group, bringing the total to about 60 samples made up of 50 participants and 10 or so replicates. An exploratory proof-of-principle case-control study, nested within the Guanacaste HPV Natural History Study in Costa Rica, was conducted to compare TCR repertoires across cervical HPV16 outcomes. Because only a few women had HLA typing data, the possibility that HLA type acted as a confounder could not be ruled out. The parent cohort enrolled 10,000 or so women aged 18 or older in Guanacaste, Costa Rica, during about 1992 to 1995 and followed them for 6 to 7 years. Cases and controls were matched on year of sample collection and on age within five years. Broad study findings and their caveats: Because the number of T cells in each sample was unknown, differences in richness could reflect differing T-cell content rather than repertoire biology. Whether associations preceded infection or resulted from infection could not be shown with the cross-sectional design, and effector/memory subsets and HPV-specific T cells were not isolated. TCR repertoire richness was significantly higher in CIN3+ cases than in controls across sequencing depths, while evenness did not differ. Lower TRBV6-7 relative abundance was observed in cases than in controls (approximately 0.1% versus 0.16%; Bonferroni P = 0.0008). Random forest classifiers that combined richness and V gene abundances separated cases from controls with an estimated AUC of under 0.85.

Every participant had a single incident cervical HPV16 infection, and prevalent HPV16 infections were excluded. Cervical HPV DNA was detected with MY09/MY11 PCR, and genotyping was done by dot-blot hybridization. About 14 mL of heparinized blood were centrifuged, and the buffy coat was split into aliquots, frozen at -30 degrees C, and then kept at -80 degrees C. QIAGEN kits were used to extract genomic DNA from buffy coat specimens. The immunoSEQ assay used multiplex PCR to amplify TCR beta CDR3 regions from an average of approximately 1,100 ng of genomic DNA per sample. The assay corrected primer bias using a complete synthetic TCR repertoire to establish an amplification baseline. The amplicons were sequenced on the Illumina platform. For the original study's pipeline: Sequence errors were corrected by clustering with frequency ratios and a modified nearest-neighbor algorithm, and the sequences were then analyzed in the immunoSEQ Analyzer using IMGT gene definitions. At each rarefaction depth, TCR richness and evenness were averaged across 20 rarefaction repeats, and any sample with fewer sequences than the depth was left out. V, D and J gene relative abundances were compared between groups with Wilcoxon rank sum tests, applying FDR correction. Blinded duplicates gave an intraclass correlation of more than 90% for TCR richness and an average of 76.4% across roughly 69 gene segments. The table comes from immuneACCESS by way of TCRdb, which keeps in-frame sequences with V and J called. Part of the clones is missing from these tables; in studies checked, under half for an unresolved V gene and the rest for unknown reasons. Clone size and the V and J calls come from that table; the DNA yielded D and trimming. This specimen's table enumerates 30,000 to 35,000 clones. Of the sample, 4% to 5% falls within the top ten clones.

The CDR3 has 12 amino acids, counting the end cysteine and phenylalanine. Part of the CDR3 DNA is given, 27 bases translated from base 1. V sheds 0 bases and J sheds 6 bases, leaving 7 bases between their ends. The germline V gene encodes CDR1 SGHDT and CDR2 YYEEEE. Turning to this clone: Its antigen specificity is not known. The read ends 3 residues before the CDR3 terminus; that terminus is restored from the germline J gene.

Material: blood buffy coat. The chain is encoded by TRBV5-6 joined to TRBJ2-7; no D gene is confidently identified. The receptor was derived from a woman between 18 and 69 years old with a cervical HPV16 infection that either progressed to CIN3+ or cleared (not recorded which). The part of the CDR3 DNA that was read is TGTGCCAGCAGCTTGGCCGAGGCCGAG. Translation gives CASSLAEAE. The CDR3 in its entirety is CASSLAEAEQYF.